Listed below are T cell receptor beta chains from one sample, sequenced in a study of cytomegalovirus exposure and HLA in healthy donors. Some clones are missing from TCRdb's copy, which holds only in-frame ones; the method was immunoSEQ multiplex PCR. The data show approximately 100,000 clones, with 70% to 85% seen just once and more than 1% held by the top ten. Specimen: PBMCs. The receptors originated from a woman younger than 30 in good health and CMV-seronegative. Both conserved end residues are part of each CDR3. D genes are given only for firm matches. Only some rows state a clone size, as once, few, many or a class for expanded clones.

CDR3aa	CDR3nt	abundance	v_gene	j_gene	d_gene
CASSLAFSYNEQFF	TGTGCCAGCAGCCTGGCTTTCTCCTACAATGAGCAGTTCTTC	.	TRBV6-5	TRBJ2-1	.
CASVTGTWLDEQFF	TGTGCCTCGGTAACAGGAACTTGGTTGGATGAGCAGTTCTTC	.	TRBV30	TRBJ2-1	.
CASSLGPGRPEAFF	TGTGCCAGCAGCTTAGGCCCTGGGCGCCCGGAAGCTTTCTTT	.	TRBV7-9	TRBJ1-1	.
CASSLSSLDRPYEQYF	TGTGCCAGCAGTTTGAGTAGCTTGGACAGACCCTACGAGCAGTACTTC	.	TRBV27	TRBJ2-7	.
CATSTKSYEQYF	TGTGCCACCTCTACTAAATCCTACGAGCAGTACTTC	once	TRBV10-3	TRBJ2-7	.
CASTSQGGWDEQYF	TGTGCCAGCACCTCACAGGGGGGGTGGGACGAGCAGTACTTC	.	TRBV6-1	TRBJ2-7	.
CASSQGLAGIREYTGELFF	TGCGCCAGCAGCCAAGGACTAGCGGGGATCCGCGAATACACCGGGGAGCTGTTTTTT	.	TRBV4-3	TRBJ2-2	TRBD2
CASRTTPGLDPYF	TGTGCCAGCAGGACCACTCCGGGACTAGATCCGTATTTT	.	TRBV28	TRBJ2-3	TRBD2
CASSLFLGEGNTIYF	TGTGCCAGCAGTTTATTTCTCGGGGAGGGAAACACCATATATTTT	.	TRBV27	TRBJ1-3	.
CASSVGLRFGRDTDTQYF	TGTGCCAGCAGCGTAGGCCTTCGTTTTGGGAGGGACACAGATACGCAGTATTTT	.	TRBV9	TRBJ2-3	TRBD2
CASSPPEGEQYF	TGTGCCAGCTCACCACCGGAGGGGGAGCAGTACTTC	.	TRBV18	TRBJ2-7	.
CASSVEGLNEQYF	TGTGCCAGCAGTGTTGAGGGATTGAACGAGCAGTACTTC	.	TRBV6-1	TRBJ2-7	.
CASSLTLLTEAFF	TGTGCCAGCAGCTTAACCCTCCTCACTGAAGCTTTCTTT	.	TRBV7-3	TRBJ1-1	.
CAISESRLAGKQETQYF	TGTGCCATCAGTGAGTCTCGGCTAGCGGGAAAACAAGAGACCCAGTACTTC	.	TRBV10-3	TRBJ2-5	TRBD2
CATRGGPAFPGSPLHF	TGTGCCACCCGCGGGGGGCCCGCGTTCCCCGGTTCACCCCTCCACTTT	once	TRBV2	TRBJ1-6	.
CSGEVRDRGFANTEAFF	TGCAGCGGGGAGGTCCGGGACAGGGGGTTCGCGAACACTGAAGCTTTCTTT	.	TRBV29-1	TRBJ1-1	TRBD1
CASSEENLNYGYTF	TGCGCCAGCAGTGAGGAGAACCTTAACTATGGCTACACCTTC	.	TRBV10-2	TRBJ1-2	.
CASSGQGYEQYF	TGTGCCAGCAGTGGACAGGGCTACGAGCAGTACTTC	.	TRBV2	TRBJ2-7	TRBD1
CASSHPSGQETQYF	TGCGCCAGCAGCCACCCTAGCGGCCAAGAGACCCAGTACTTC	.	TRBV5-1	TRBJ2-5	TRBD2
CAWSVDRAQPQHF	TGTGCCTGGAGTGTCGACAGGGCACAGCCCCAGCATTTT	.	TRBV30	TRBJ1-5	TRBD1
CASRRSVAGETYEQYF	TGTGCCAGTAGACGTTCGGTAGCGGGGGAAACCTACGAGCAGTACTTC	.	TRBV19	TRBJ2-7	TRBD2
CAWSVRPGDTIYF	TGTGCCTGGAGTGTACGTCCAGGGGACACCATATATTTT	.	TRBV30	TRBJ1-3	.
CASSLLAGGSTSYEQYF	TGTGCCAGCAGTTTGCTAGCGGGGGGCTCAACCTCCTACGAGCAGTACTTC	.	TRBV28	TRBJ2-7	TRBD2
CASSLSLLYGELFF	TGTGCCAGCAGCTTATCTCTCTTATACGGGGAGCTGTTTTTT	.	TRBV7-9	TRBJ2-2	.
CASSLAKQGALDEKLFF	TGTGCCAGCAGTTTGGCAAAACAGGGGGCCCTGGACGAAAAACTGTTTTTT	.	TRBV28	TRBJ1-4	TRBD1
CASSPSEETQYF	TGTGCCAGCAGCCCCTCGGAGGAGACCCAGTACTTC	once	TRBV7-9	TRBJ2-5	.
CASSWTGFNGYTF	TGTGCCAGCAGTTGGACAGGGTTTAATGGCTACACCTTC	.	TRBV6-6	TRBJ1-2	TRBD1
CASSPPGQARWTSGSYEQYF	TGTGCCAGCAGTCCCCCGGGACAGGCAAGGTGGACTAGCGGTTCCTACGAGCAGTACTTC	.	TRBV21-1	TRBJ2-7	.
CASSFALGAENEQYF	TGTGCCAGCTCTTTCGCCCTTGGGGCAGAGAATGAGCAGTACTTC	.	TRBV28	TRBJ2-7	.
CASSQRLEVGAVRYNEQFF	TGCGCCAGCAGCCAAAGGCTTGAGGTTGGAGCGGTCAGATACAATGAGCAGTTCTTC	.	TRBV4-3	TRBJ2-1	.
CAWSTSGVTGETQYF	TGTGCCTGGAGTACCAGCGGGGTCACGGGGGAGACCCAGTACTTC	.	TRBV30	TRBJ2-5	TRBD2
CTSSQAGGLNYEQYF	TGCACCAGCAGCCAAGCCGGGGGGCTGAACTACGAGCAGTACTTC	.	TRBV1	TRBJ2-7	.
CASRSRAGTGNTIYF	TGTGCCAGCAGGTCCCGGGCAGGGACTGGAAACACCATATATTTT	.	TRBV6-5	TRBJ1-3	.
CASSMSTGGYQPQHF	TGTGCCAGTAGTATGTCGACAGGGGGCTATCAGCCCCAGCATTTT	.	TRBV19	TRBJ1-5	TRBD1
CASSILLAGYNEQFF	TGTGCCAGCAGTATCCTACTAGCGGGGTACAATGAGCAGTTCTTC	once	TRBV28	TRBJ2-1	TRBD2
CASSRGFLYEQYF	TGTGCCAGCAGCCGGGGTTTCCTTTACGAGCAGTACTTC	.	TRBV2	TRBJ2-7	.
CASSLQAGEHYEQYF	TGTGCCAGCAGCTTACAAGCGGGAGAGCACTACGAGCAGTACTTC	.	TRBV7-3	TRBJ2-7	TRBD2
CASSLPGRIVFF	TGTGCCAGCAGTTTGCCAGGGAGGATAGTGTTTTTT	.	TRBV28	TRBJ1-4	.
CASSSIAGGTVISTQYF	TGTGCCAGCAGTTCTATAGCCGGGGGGACGGTGATCAGTACGCAGTATTTT	.	TRBV28	TRBJ2-3	TRBD2
CASSLVSNTEAFF	TGCGCCAGCAGCTTGGTTAGCAACACTGAAGCTTTCTTT	.	TRBV5-1	TRBJ1-1	.
CASSYSMWAHEGGYTF	TGTGCCAGCAGTTACTCTATGTGGGCCCATGAAGGTGGCTACACCTTC	once	TRBV6-5	TRBJ1-2	.
CAISSTAASGGFTQYF	TGTGCCATCAGCTCGACGGCGGCTAGCGGGGGGTTCACGCAGTATTTT	few	TRBV10-3	TRBJ2-3	TRBD2
CASSQGTGGSGYEQYF	TGCGCCAGCAGCCAGGGGACAGGGGGGAGTGGATACGAGCAGTACTTC	.	TRBV4-3	TRBJ2-7	TRBD1
CASSNGQGRTDTQYF	TGTGCCAGCAGCAACGGACAGGGCCGCACAGATACGCAGTATTTT	.	TRBV7-9	TRBJ2-3	TRBD1
CASSLEAGGVYEQYF	TGTGCCAGCAGCTTAGAAGCGGGGGGGGTCTACGAGCAGTACTTC	.	TRBV11-2	TRBJ2-7	TRBD2
CASSLGGGKKTQYF	TGTGCCAGCAGCTTAGGAGGTGGCAAAAAGACCCAGTACTTC	few	TRBV7-2	TRBJ2-5	.
CASSSTVTEAFF	TGTGCCAGCAGTTCTACAGTCACTGAAGCTTTCTTT	.	TRBV28	TRBJ1-1	.